Presented here are 9 T cell receptor beta chains from one specimen sequenced in a study of T cell repertoires in cytomegalovirus infection. One entry per CDR3 protein, called by TCRdb with MiXCR from the reads. This sample has about 180,000 distinct CDR3 sequences, with about 22% found just once. These receptors are not linked to any known antigen. This material consisted of CD8+ T cells from cultured PBMCs, taken from culture after CMV antigen stimulation. Receptor source: a human donor in good health (CMV status not recorded). Some clones in this sample may be carry-over from other donors' samples.

This clonotype has only a few counts. The V gene is TRBV27, the J gene TRBJ2-1; D gene ambiguous. The CDR3 runs 13 residues. Trimming left V 3 bases short and J 10 bases short, with 13 bases between. The germline CDR1 and CDR2 sequences are MNHEY and SMNVEV (reference sequence). The CDR3 sequence is CASSFSEQLEQFF. The CDR3 nucleotides are TGTGCCAGCAGTTTCTCAGAGCAGTTAGAGCAGTTCTTC.

In this sample, this clonotype turned up a few times. The rearrangement links TRBV6-1 to TRBJ2-1, with D perhaps TRBD2 (6 bases). Trimming stripped 3 bases from V and 0 bases from J, with 9 bases between. The CDR3 consists of 15 residues. The germline V gene has CDR1 MNHNS and CDR2 SASEGT. The CDR3 nucleotides are TGTGCCAGCAGTGATGGCGGGACCTCCTACAATGAGCAGTTCTTC. It encodes CASSDGGTSYNEQFF.

The chain joins TRBV7-8 to TRBJ1-1; D remains unclear. This CDR3 is 11 amino acids long. Germline values: CDR1 SGHVS, CDR2 FQNEAQ. The V end lost 6 bases, the J end lost 12 bases, and 14 bases lay between the germline ends. DNA of the CDR3: TGTGCCAGCAGGGAAATAGATTGGACTTTCTTT. It translates to CASREIDWTFF.

The J gene is TRBJ2-7, the V gene TRBV20-1; no clear D gene. Germline loops: CDR1 DFQATT, CDR2 SNEGSKA (reference sequence). There are 15 residues in the CDR3. Trimming took 4 bases from V and 3 from J, leaving 19 bases between them. The CDR3 sequence is CSAMDPRISNYEQYF. The CDR3 DNA reads as TGCAGTGCTATGGACCCCAGGATCTCAAACTACGAGCAGTACTTC.

This chain uses TRBV11-3 with TRBJ2-3; D is uncertain. Germline assignment: CDR1 SGHNT and CDR2 YENEEA. The germline V and J ends were trimmed by 1 base and 0 bases, with 8 bases remaining between them. This CDR3 comprises 15 residues. CDR3 sequence reads: CASSLGADSTDTQYF. The CDR3 DNA follows: TGTGCCAGCAGCTTAGGCGCGGACAGCACAGATACGCAGTATTTT.

This clonotype was seen only a few times. Here the CDR3 reads CASSPTVNTGELFF. For the CDR3, the DNA is TGTGCCAGCAGTCCGACAGTTAACACCGGGGAGCTGTTTTTT. The V and J genes are TRBV12-3 or TRBV12-4 and TRBJ2-2, with a tentative D call TRBD1 (5 bases). The CDR3 spans 14 residues. V lost 5 bases, J lost 2 bases, and 9 bases lay in between.

V usage is TRBV6-2 or TRBV6-3 and J usage is TRBJ2-6; D is perhaps TRBD2 (5 bases). Deletions cut 2 bases from V and 0 bases from J, with 14 bases between. Germline V gene sequence: CDR1 MNHEY, CDR2 SVGEGT. This CDR3 comprises 18 residues. CDR3: CASSYTFSEASGANVLTF. CDR3 coding DNA: TGTGCCAGCAGTTACACGTTCTCGGAGGCCTCTGGGGCCAACGTCCTGACTTTC.

This chain joins TRBV25-1 and TRBJ2-2; 11 nucleotides align to TRBD1. This CDR3 region has 16 residues. The V gene end was trimmed by 2 bases and the J gene end by 5 bases; junction bases not matched to a gene: 4. Germline assignment: CDR1 MGHDK and CDR2 SYGVNS. DNA of the CDR3: TGTGCCAGCAGTGAAAGGGACAGGGGGTATACCGGGGAGCTGTTTTTT. Its translation: CASSERDRGYTGELFF.

The V gene is TRBV2, the J gene TRBJ2-5; D is uncertain. The CDR3 consists of 16 residues. The germline V gene has CDR1 SNHLY and CDR2 FYNNEI. V gave up 6 bases and J gave up 0 bases, with 17 bases separating them. The CDR3 DNA follows: TGTGCCAGCAGGAACATTCCCCGGACGAACCAAGAGACCCAGTACTTC. Its translation is CASRNIPRTNQETQYF. Drawing the rest from reference TRBV2 and TRBJ2-5, the complete variable domain is EPEVTQTPSHQVTQMGQEVILRCVPISNHLYFYWYRQILGQKVEFLVSFYNNEISEKSEIFDDQFSVERPDGSNFTLKIRSTKLEDSAMYFCASRNIPRTNQETQYFGPGTRLLVL.